This passage covers 22 T cell receptor beta chains from one sample sequenced in a study of blood T cell repertoires in COVID-19. Data came from immunoSEQ multiplex PCR; TCRdb stores just in-frame clones and leaves some out. The repertoire holds about 150,000 clones, with 80% as singletons. Sample: peripheral blood. These receptors were collected from a man in his 60s with acute or convalescent COVID-19.

The rearrangement uses TRBV7-2 and TRBJ2-5; TRBD2 matches at 15 bases. The V gene end was trimmed by 5 bases and the J gene end by 5 bases; junction bases not matched to a gene: 6. The CDR3 contains 16 residues. From germline, CDR1 is SGHTA and CDR2 FQGNSA. In DNA form, the CDR3 reads TGTGCCAGCAGCCCCCAGGGACTAGCGGGAGGTGAGACCCAGTACTTC. Its translation is CASSPQGLAGGETQYF.

The chain couples TRBV30 to TRBJ2-5; 12 nucleotides match TRBD2. This CDR3 contains 14 residues. Germline V lookup: CDR1 GTSNPN, CDR2 SVGIG (reference sequence). With 3 bases clipped from V and 4 bases from J, the junction kept 3 bases outside the gene matches. The CDR3 DNA reads TGTGCCTGGAGCTCGGGACTAGCGGGAGAGACCCAGTACTTC. Its protein product is CAWSSGLAGETQYF.

The chain combines TRBV27 with TRBJ1-6; 7 bases map to TRBD1. Unmatched junction bases numbered 8, after V lost 7 bases and J lost 5 bases. The length of the CDR3 is 15 residues. Germline V gene data show CDR1 as MNHEY and CDR2 as SMNVEV (reference sequence). The CDR3: CASKPLDRDNSPLHF. DNA for the CDR3: TGTGCCAGCAAACCCCTAGACAGGGATAATTCACCCCTCCACTTT.

The rearrangement joins TRBV7-9 to TRBJ2-1; unclear D gene. The CDR3 loop spans 14 amino acids. Germline CDR1 SEHNR, CDR2 FQNEAQ (reference sequence). V lost 0 bases, J lost 6 bases, and 9 bases lay in between. This chain's CDR3 is CASSLAVASNEQFF. CDR3 DNA sequence: TGTGCCAGCAGCTTAGCGGTGGCTTCCAATGAGCAGTTCTTC.

The rearrangement uses TRBV28 and TRBJ1-6; the match to TRBD1 covers 7 bases. The length of the CDR3 is 18 residues. Trimming at V came to 5 bases and at J to 0 bases, leaving 10 bases not matched to a gene. The germline gives CDR1 MDHEN, CDR2 SYDVKM. The CDR3 here is CASSEGQAVSSYNSPLHF. CDR3 nucleotides: TGTGCCAGCAGTGAAGGACAGGCAGTTAGCTCCTATAATTCACCCCTCCACTTT.

The chain links TRBV27 to TRBJ2-7, with D unresolved. Between the trimmed V and J ends, which lost 3 bases and 0 bases, there was a span of 6 bases. Germline V gives CDR1 MNHEY, CDR2 SMNVEV (reference sequence). This CDR3 spans 13 amino acids. The CDR3 reads CASSLAPSYEQYF. In DNA, the CDR3 is TGTGCCAGCAGTTTGGCCCCCTCCTACGAGCAGTACTTC.

This clone has just a few counts. The chain recombines TRBV11-2 with TRBJ1-3; D remains ambiguous. The V gene lost 1 base and the J gene lost 3 bases, with 10 bases spanning the gap. CDR1 and CDR2 from the germline V gene are SGHAT and FQNNGV. This CDR3 spans 15 amino acids. CDR3 sequence reads: CASSLGPTFGNTIYF. The CDR3 nucleotides read TGTGCCAGCAGCTTAGGTCCGACATTTGGAAACACCATATATTTT.

The rearrangement links TRBV20-1 to TRBJ2-7, with 7 bases aligning to TRBD1. This CDR3 is built from 11 residues. The germline gives CDR1 DFQATT, CDR2 SNEGSKA (reference sequence). V trimming: 4 bases; J trimming: 6 bases; junction bases outside the gene matches: 3. CDR3 bases: TGCAGTGCTAAGACAGGGTCCGAGCAGTACTTC. Translated: CSAKTGSEQYF.

This clone was counted only a few times. The chain recombines TRBV6-4 with TRBJ2-7, with D uncertain. Trimming removed 6 bases at V and 0 bases at J, with 9 bases between. The CDR3 extends over 13 amino acids. Germline assignment: CDR1 MRHNA and CDR2 SNTAGT. The CDR3 loop reads CASRLPTSYEQYF. The DNA for the CDR3 is TGTGCCAGCAGACTCCCCACCTCCTACGAGCAGTACTTC.

The chain links TRBV10-3 to TRBJ2-1; 8 nucleotides agree with TRBD1. The CDR3 consists of 17 residues. Germline CDR1 is ENHRY and CDR2 is SYGVKD. J was trimmed by 0 bases and V by 5 bases; bases with no gene match: 9. The CDR3 protein is CAISPPTGASSYNEQFF. The CDR3 nucleotides are TGTGCCATCAGTCCACCGACAGGGGCGAGCTCCTACAATGAGCAGTTCTTC.

The chain has TRBV9 and TRBJ2-3; 10 nucleotides align to TRBD2. V shed 0 bases and J 0 bases; nucleotides not matched to a gene: 10. The germline V gene has CDR1 SGDLS and CDR2 YYNGEE. The CDR3 length is 19 residues. For the CDR3, the DNA is TGTGCCAGCAGCGTAGCCCCTAGCGGGAGTAAGACTAGCACAGATACGCAGTATTTT. Amino acids: CASSVAPSGSKTSTDTQYF. Full variable domain (remainder filled in from reference TRBV9 and TRBJ2-3): DSGVTQTPKHLITATGQRVTLRCSPRSGDLSVYWYQQSLDQGLQFLIQYYNGEERAKGNILERFSAQQFPDLHSELNLSSLELGDSALYFCASSVAPSGSKTSTDTQYFGPGTRLTVL.

The chain links TRBV7-9 to TRBJ1-5; D gene ambiguous. The CDR3 length is 14 residues. The V gene's germline CDR1 is SEHNR and CDR2 FQNEAQ (reference sequence). The V and J ends lost 1 base and 4 bases respectively, with 8 bases between them. The CDR3 DNA reads TGTGCCAGCAGCTTAGGGCAGTTTAATCAGCCCCAGCATTTT. Encoded protein: CASSLGQFNQPQHF.

The V gene is TRBV4-1, the J gene TRBJ2-1; a possible D gene is TRBD2 (6 bases). Trimming pared 8 bases from V and 0 bases from J, leaving 17 bases between. Germline V lookup: CDR1 MGHRA, CDR2 YSYEKL. The CDR3 extends over 16 amino acids. CDR3 DNA: TGCGCCAGCCGAACAGCAGGGACTCACTCCTACAATGAGCAGTTCTTC. Translating it yields CASRTAGTHSYNEQFF.

The rearrangement links TRBV18 to TRBJ1-2, with TRBD1 identical over 7 bases. V shed 2 bases, J shed 8 bases, and the junction held 8 bases outside the gene matches. The germline CDR1 and CDR2 sequences are KGHSH and LQKENI. The length of the CDR3 is 14 residues. In nucleotides, the CDR3 is TGTGCCAGCTCACCAGTTGGGACAGCTGAAGGCTACACCTTC. Amino acid sequence: CASSPVGTAEGYTF.

This chain links TRBV2 with TRBJ2-7, with D possibly TRBD1 on 6 matching bases. The CDR3 is 13 residues long. CDR1 is SNHLY and CDR2 is FYNNEI in the germline V gene. The ends were cut back, 8 bases at V and 0 bases at J, with 11 bases in the middle. CDR3 residues: CASDNRVSYEQYF. The CDR3 nucleotides read TGTGCCAGCGACAACAGGGTCTCCTACGAGCAGTACTTC.

This clone was seen a handful of times. This rearrangement joins TRBV19 to TRBJ1-4; D uncertain. Germline V gene lookup returns CDR1 LNHDA and CDR2 SQIVND (reference sequence). V was cut by 2 bases and J by 0 bases, with 4 bases left in between. The length of the CDR3 is 14 residues. CDR3 bases: TGTGCCAGTAGTATACCGGCAACTAATGAAAAACTGTTTTTT. Translation: CASSIPATNEKLFF.

The chain employs TRBV28 and TRBJ1-1; possibly TRBD1 for D (5 bases). The germline V gene encodes CDR1 MDHEN and CDR2 SYDVKM. The CDR3 runs to 16 residues. Trimming removed 0 bases from V and 2 bases from J, with 13 bases in between. CDR3 coding DNA: TGTGCCAGCAGTTTATGGGGGCCGAGCTCTAACACTGAAGCTTTCTTT. It translates to CASSLWGPSSNTEAFF. Full variable domain (outside the CDR3, taken from reference TRBV28 and TRBJ1-1): DVKVTQSSRYLVKRTGEKVFLECVQDMDHENMFWYRQDPGLGLRLIYFSYDVKMKEKGDIPEGYSVSREKKERFSLILESASTNQTSMYLCASSLWGPSSNTEAFFGQGTRLTVV.

The chain carries TRBV3-1 (or the pseudogene TRBV3-2) and TRBJ2-7; TRBD1 agrees at 8 bases. The CDR3 is made up of 12 amino acids. In germline, CDR1 is LGHDT, CDR2 YNNKEL (reference sequence). Trimming cost V 4 bases and J 7 bases; bases outside gene matches: 3. Here the CDR3 reads CASSLGTGEQYF. DNA for the CDR3: TGTGCCAGCAGCCTCGGGACAGGTGAGCAGTACTTC.

The gene calls are TRBV7-6 and TRBJ2-2, with 11 bases matching TRBD2. J gave up 6 bases and V 1 base, and 10 bases lay outside the gene matches. CDR3 size: 18 residues. Germline CDR1 reads SGHVS; CDR2 reads FNYEAQ. The CDR3 here is CASSLVLVGTSGPGELFF. For the CDR3, the DNA is TGTGCCAGCAGCTTAGTCTTGGTCGGGACTAGCGGACCCGGGGAGCTGTTTTTT.

The chain employs TRBV10-3 and TRBJ2-7, with unresolved D. The ends were cut back, 3 bases at V and 0 bases at J, with 12 bases in the middle. CDR1 ENHRY and CDR2 SYGVKD come from the germline V gene. The CDR3 consists of 15 residues. The CDR3 region has the DNA TGTGCCATCAGTGAACGAGCAACTCCCTCCTACGAGCAGTACTTC. It yields the protein CAISERATPSYEQYF.

This sequence joins TRBV4-3 and TRBJ2-2; 11 bases map to TRBD1. The junction had 5 bases not matched to a gene; V was cut back by 1 base and J by 1 base. Germline CDR1 LGHNA, CDR2 YSLEER. The length of the CDR3 is 18 residues. DNA of the CDR3: TGCGCCAGCAGCCAAGGTCGGACAGGGGGCATGAACACCGGGGAGCTGTTTTTT. Translation: CASSQGRTGGMNTGELFF.

The chain has TRBV10-3 and TRBJ1-2, with 8 bases identical to TRBD1. Germline values: CDR1 ENHRY, CDR2 SYGVKD. The CDR3 length is 15 residues. Germline trimming cut 0 bases from V and 7 bases from J; bases unmatched to any gene: 7. CDR3 sequence reads: CAISESIQGASGYTF. As DNA, the CDR3 is TGTGCCATCAGTGAGTCGATCCAGGGGGCATCTGGCTACACCTTC.